The 6 T cell receptor beta chains presented below share a single source sample, sequenced in a study of shared clonotypes between healthy human individuals (dated by TCRdb to about 2020). The receptor library was made with the immunoSEQ multiplex PCR assay. TCRdb obtained this table from immuneACCESS and retained in-frame rearrangements with V and J assigned. These tables miss some clones; where compared with another copy, unresolved V genes account for less than half of the shortfall, and the remainder is unexplained. The sample table contains around 720,000 clones; only one count was recorded for 60% to 75% of them. The ten largest clonotypes hold around 1.7% of the sample. The source material was memory CD4+ T cells sorted from blood. This specimen's cell subset or site label, per the study, means: CD45RA-negative fraction. Source of these receptors: a woman in her thirties in good health.

The chain links TRBV11-3 to TRBJ2-3; TRBD1 matches 7 bases. V trimming: 5 bases; J trimming: 1 base; junction bases outside the gene matches: 12. The CDR3 is 17 residues long. Per germline, CDR1 SGHNT and CDR2 YENEEA. The CDR3 region has the DNA TGTGCCAGCAGCCATAATACGGGAACAGGGGGCACAGATACGCAGTATTTT. This encodes CASSHNTGTGGTDTQYF.

The chain couples TRBV2 to TRBJ2-2; tentative D call: TRBD2 (6 bases). Trimming took 6 bases from V and 1 from J, leaving 12 bases between them. CDR3 size: 15 residues. CDR1 SNHLY and CDR2 FYNNEI come from the germline V gene. CDR3 sequence reads: CASRFAAGNTGELFF. DNA of the CDR3: TGTGCCAGCAGGTTTGCAGCGGGGAACACCGGGGAGCTGTTTTTT.

The V call is TRBV19, the J call TRBJ2-1; TRBD2 matches 10 bases. This CDR3 spans 16 amino acids. The germline gives CDR1 LNHDA, CDR2 SQIVND (reference sequence). V was clipped by 3 bases and J by 6 bases; unmatched bases: 8. Here the CDR3 reads CASSMVGVAGGNEQFF. The CDR3 DNA follows: TGTGCCAGTAGTATGGTGGGGGTAGCGGGAGGCAATGAGCAGTTCTTC.

V usage is TRBV10-3 and J usage is TRBJ2-7, with no clear D. V was cut by 0 bases and J by 2 bases, with 11 bases left in between. CDR3 size: 15 residues. The germline V gene encodes CDR1 ENHRY and CDR2 SYGVKD. CDR3 sequence: CAISESNSATYEQYF. CDR3 bases: TGTGCCATCAGTGAGTCGAACAGTGCCACCTACGAGCAGTACTTC.

The chain employs TRBV4-1 and TRBJ2-5; TRBD2 matches at 7 bases. V dropped 1 base and J dropped 5; count of bases not matched to a gene: 16. The CDR3 loop spans 18 amino acids. In germline, CDR1 is MGHRA, CDR2 YSYEKL. The CDR3 nucleotides are TGCGCCAGCAGCCAAGGAAGACCGTTGAGGGAGGGTGGGGAGACCCAGTACTTC. Amino acids: CASSQGRPLREGGETQYF.

CDR3 in DNA: TGCGCCAGCAGCTGGGGTACTAGCGGCAACGAGCAGTACTTC. Its translation is CASSWGTSGNEQYF. This chain uses TRBV5-1 with TRBJ2-7; 8 nucleotides align to TRBD2. The V gene's germline CDR1 is SGHRS and CDR2 YFSETQ. The V segment lost 3 bases and the J segment 5 bases; nucleotides outside the gene matches: 7. The CDR3 is 14 residues long.